This T cell receptor (beta chain) was documented in a study of PD-L1 blockade in urothelial cancer. V was shortened by 4 bases and J by 6 bases, with 22 bases between the two germline ends. Germline V CDR1 and CDR2: SEHNR, FQNEAQ (reference sequence). CDR3 length equals 17 residues. Clones were read by immunoSEQ multiplex PCR, and TCRdb kept only the in-frame ones, dropping some. The sample holds 100,000 or so clones, about 89% seen once. The chain carries TRBV7-9 and TRBJ2-1; D is possibly TRBD2 (5 bases). The source was PBMCs, collected around atezolizumab (anti-PD-L1) treatment. The sequence derives from a woman older than 75 with urothelial cancer. The chain's CDR3 is CASSSDFDPSPSNEQFF. In DNA, the CDR3 is TGTGCCAGCAGCTCGGACTTCGACCCGTCGCCGAGCAATGAGCAGTTCTTC.